These 12 T cell receptor beta chains came from one sample sequenced in a study of graft-versus-host responses after intestinal transplantation. With approximately 200,000 irradiated, violet-dye-labeled stimulator cells, approximately 200,000 CFSE-labeled responder cells were plated. Using immunoSEQ multiplex PCR, the repertoire was profiled, and TCRdb retains in-frame clones only, with some absent. The sample carries around 21,000 clones, about 35% recorded once. Material: alloreactive CD8+ T cells from a mixed lymphocyte reaction culture, obtained before intestinal transplant. Documented subset: CFSE-low proliferating T cells sorted from approximately six-day pre-transplant mixed lymphocyte reaction (GvH or HvG direction). These receptors all come from a human patient who received an intestinal transplant.

The chain couples TRBV27 to TRBJ2-7, with a weak D call TRBD2 (5 bases). V lost 6 bases and J 1 base, leaving 13 bases between the germline ends. CDR1 MNHEY and CDR2 SMNVEV come from the germline V gene (reference sequence). This CDR3 region has 14 residues. CDR3 coding DNA: TGTGCCAGCAGGGGGAGTGGGATATCCTACGAGCAGTACTTC. Its protein product is CASRGSGISYEQYF.

The rearrangement uses TRBV7-3 and TRBJ2-1; D ambiguous. With 4 bases removed from V and 9 bases from J, the gap between germline ends came to 10 bases. The length of the CDR3 is 12 residues. Per germline, CDR1 SGHTA and CDR2 FQGTGA. CDR3: CASSYRLGEQFF. The CDR3, as DNA: TGTGCCAGCAGCTACCGACTGGGTGAGCAGTTCTTC.

The sample holds a few counts of this clone. The chain uses TRBV29-1 and TRBJ2-3, with D hard to call. The germline V and J ends were trimmed by 3 bases and 2 bases, with 21 bases remaining between them. Germline values: CDR1 SQVTM, CDR2 ANQGSEA. The CDR3 contains 17 residues. For the CDR3, the DNA is TGCAGCGTTGAGGCCCCCCTTGTCCCTCCCTCCACAGATACGCAGTATTTT. Translation gives CSVEAPLVPPSTDTQYF.

The V gene is TRBV7-9, the J gene TRBJ1-2; D gene unclear. Trimming left V 2 bases short and J 5 bases short, with 15 bases between. The CDR3 spans 15 residues. The germline V gene encodes CDR1 SEHNR and CDR2 FQNEAQ (reference sequence). CDR3 in DNA: TGTGCCAGCAGCTTATTTGCGGAGACGCCTTATGGCTACACCTTC. This sequence encodes CASSLFAETPYGYTF.

V usage is TRBV7-6 and J usage is TRBJ1-4, with a possible D match to TRBD1 (6 bases). Trimming removed 1 base at V and 4 bases at J, with 10 bases between. The V gene's germline CDR1 is SGHVS and CDR2 FNYEAQ. The CDR3 length is 15 residues. The CDR3 sequence: CASSLGGQFNEKLFF. The CDR3 nucleotides are TGTGCCAGCAGCTTAGGTGGACAGTTTAATGAAAAACTGTTTTTT.

This clone was seen more than once but under ten times. The chain uses TRBV5-1 and TRBJ2-1; tentative D call: TRBD2 (6 bases). Germline V lookup: CDR1 SGHRS, CDR2 YFSETQ. This CDR3 contains 15 residues. The germline V and J ends were trimmed by 3 bases and 3 bases, with 13 bases remaining between them. This chain's CDR3 is CASSWDSANYNEQFF. In DNA, the CDR3 is TGCGCCAGCAGCTGGGACTCGGCCAACTACAATGAGCAGTTCTTC. Drawing the rest from reference TRBV5-1 and TRBJ2-1, the complete variable domain is KAGVTQTPRYLIKTRGQQVTLSCSPISGHRSVSWYQQTPGQGLQFLFEYFSETQRNKGNFPGRFSGRQFSNSRSEMNVSTLELGDSALYLCASSWDSANYNEQFFGPGTRLTVL.

This sequence joins TRBV18 and TRBJ2-4; 8 bases agree with TRBD2. After removal of 6 bases from V and 6 bases from J, the junction contained 10 bases not matched to a gene. The length of the CDR3 is 15 residues. The germline V gene encodes CDR1 KGHSH and CDR2 LQKENI. CDR3 region: CASSSGGPAGNIQYF. CDR3 sequence (DNA): TGTGCCAGCTCGTCGGGGGGGCCGGCGGGAAACATTCAGTACTTC.

This chain links TRBV6-5 with TRBJ2-5; D may correspond to TRBD1 or TRBD2 (5 bases each). This CDR3 is built from 14 residues. Germline loops: CDR1 MNHEY, CDR2 SVGAGI. Deletions cut 2 bases from V and 4 bases from J, with 11 bases between. CDR3 sequence (DNA): TGTGCCAGCAGTTACACCGGGGACGGAGAGACCCAGTACTTC. Its protein is CASSYTGDGETQYF.

The rearrangement links TRBV28 to TRBJ2-7; 8 nucleotides agree with TRBD2. This CDR3 has 15 residues. Trimming cost V 7 bases and J 3 bases; bases outside gene matches: 11. The germline V gene has CDR1 MDHEN and CDR2 SYDVKM. Here the CDR3 DNA reads TGTGCCAGCACCCCTCCGGGGGGGAGAGGCTACGAGCAGTACTTC. Protein product: CASTPPGGRGYEQYF.

The genes are TRBV5-5 and TRBJ2-1; TRBD1 matches 10 bases. After removal of 1 base from V and 8 bases from J, the junction contained 9 bases not matched to a gene. This CDR3 is built from 16 residues. Per germline, CDR1 SGHKS and CDR2 YYEKEE (reference sequence). CDR3 sequence: CASSLLPRDRGYEQFF. The CDR3 DNA reads TGTGCCAGCAGCTTGCTCCCCCGGGACAGGGGTTATGAGCAGTTCTTC. The variable domain in full, completed from reference TRBV5-5 and TRBJ2-1, reads DAGVTQSPTHLIKTRGQQVTLRCSPISGHKSVSWYQQVLGQGPQFIFQYYEKEERGRGNFPDRFSARQFPNYSSELNVNALLLGDSALYLCASSLLPRDRGYEQFFGPGTRLTVL.

The chain couples TRBV27 to TRBJ2-1, with D unclear. The CDR3 contains 15 residues. Germline CDR1 and CDR2: MNHEY and SMNVEV (reference sequence). Deletions cut 0 bases from V and 7 bases from J, with 13 bases between. The DNA for the CDR3 is TGTGCCAGCAGTTTATCCTCTACCGGTGGAAATGAGCAGTTCTTC. This translates into CASSLSSTGGNEQFF.

The chain has TRBV27 and TRBJ2-5; 11 bases fit TRBD1. The length of the CDR3 is 14 residues. Germline V CDR1 and CDR2: MNHEY, SMNVEV (reference sequence). V lost 5 bases to trimming and J lost 5 bases; unmatched junction nucleotides: 4. The CDR3 DNA reads TGTGCCAGCAGTCCCGGGACAGGGGGGGAGACCCAGTACTTC. This sequence encodes CASSPGTGGETQYF.